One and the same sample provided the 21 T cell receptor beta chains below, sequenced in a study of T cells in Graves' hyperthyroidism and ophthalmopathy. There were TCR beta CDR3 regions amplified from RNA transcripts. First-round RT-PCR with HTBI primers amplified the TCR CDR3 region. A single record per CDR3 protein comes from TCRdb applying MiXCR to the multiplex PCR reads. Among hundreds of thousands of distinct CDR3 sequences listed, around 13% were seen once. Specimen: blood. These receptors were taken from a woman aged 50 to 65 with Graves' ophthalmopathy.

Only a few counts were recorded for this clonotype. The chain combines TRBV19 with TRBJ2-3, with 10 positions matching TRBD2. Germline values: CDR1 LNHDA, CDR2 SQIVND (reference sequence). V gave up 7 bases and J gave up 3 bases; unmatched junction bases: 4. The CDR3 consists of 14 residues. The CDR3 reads CASTLAGWTDTQYF. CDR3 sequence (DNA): TGTGCCAGTACACTAGCGGGATGGACAGATACGCAGTATTTT.

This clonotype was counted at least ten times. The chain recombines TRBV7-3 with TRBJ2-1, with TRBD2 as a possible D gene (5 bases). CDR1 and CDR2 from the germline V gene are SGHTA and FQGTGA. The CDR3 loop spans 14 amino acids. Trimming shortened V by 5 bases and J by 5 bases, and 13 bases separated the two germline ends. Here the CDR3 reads CASSMSGNNNEQFF. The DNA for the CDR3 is TGTGCCAGCAGCATGAGCGGAAATAACAATGAGCAGTTCTTC.

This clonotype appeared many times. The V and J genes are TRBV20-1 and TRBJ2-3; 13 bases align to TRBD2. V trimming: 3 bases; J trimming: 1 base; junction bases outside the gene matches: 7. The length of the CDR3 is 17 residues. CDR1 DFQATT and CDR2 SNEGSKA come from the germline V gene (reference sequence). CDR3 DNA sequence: TGCAGTGCTAGTGGGACTAGCGGGATGAGGGGCACAGATACGCAGTATTTT. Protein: CSASGTSGMRGTDTQYF.

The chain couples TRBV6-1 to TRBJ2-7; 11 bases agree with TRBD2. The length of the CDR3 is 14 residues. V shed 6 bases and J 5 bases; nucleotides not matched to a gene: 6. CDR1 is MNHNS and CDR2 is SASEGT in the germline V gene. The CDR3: CASRTSGRRNEQYF. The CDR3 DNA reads TGTGCCAGCAGAACTAGCGGGAGAAGAAACGAGCAGTACTTC.

CDR3 sequence reads: CASSQDRILSGTVYEQYF. Written as DNA, the CDR3 is TGCGCCAGCAGCCAAGATCGGATTTTGAGTGGGACAGTCTACGAGCAGTACTTC. The V call is TRBV4-1, the J call TRBJ2-7; 7 bases map to TRBD1. This CDR3 spans 18 amino acids. V shed 0 bases, J shed 3 bases, and the junction held 14 bases outside the gene matches. Germline V lookup: CDR1 MGHRA, CDR2 YSYEKL.

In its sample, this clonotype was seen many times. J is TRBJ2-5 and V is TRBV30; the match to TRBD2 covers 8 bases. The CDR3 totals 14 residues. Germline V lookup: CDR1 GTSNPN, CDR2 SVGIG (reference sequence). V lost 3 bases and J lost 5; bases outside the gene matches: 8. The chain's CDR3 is CAWSRAGGGETQYF. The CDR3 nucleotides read TGTGCCTGGAGCAGGGCGGGAGGAGGGGAGACCCAGTACTTC.

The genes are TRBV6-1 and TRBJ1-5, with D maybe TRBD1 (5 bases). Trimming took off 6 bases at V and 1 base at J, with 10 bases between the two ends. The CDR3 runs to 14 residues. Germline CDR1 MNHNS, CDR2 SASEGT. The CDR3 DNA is TGTGCCAGCAGCCACGACAGAAGCAATCAGCCCCAGCATTTT. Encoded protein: CASSHDRSNQPQHF.

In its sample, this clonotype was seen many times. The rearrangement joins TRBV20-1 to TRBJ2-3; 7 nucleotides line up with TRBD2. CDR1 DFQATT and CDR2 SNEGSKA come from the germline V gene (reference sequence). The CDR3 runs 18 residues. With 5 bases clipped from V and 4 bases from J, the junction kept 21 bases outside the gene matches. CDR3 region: CSAPNPFGGRETPDTQYF. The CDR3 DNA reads TGCAGTGCTCCGAACCCCTTTGGCGGGAGAGAAACCCCAGATACGCAGTATTTT.

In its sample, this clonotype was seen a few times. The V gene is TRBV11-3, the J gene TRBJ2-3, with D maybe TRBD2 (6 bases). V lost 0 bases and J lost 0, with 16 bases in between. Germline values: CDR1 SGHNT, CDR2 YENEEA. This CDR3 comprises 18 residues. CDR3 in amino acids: CASSLERGGRTSTDTQYF. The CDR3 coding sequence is TGTGCCAGCAGCTTAGAGAGAGGAGGGCGGACTAGCACAGATACGCAGTATTTT.

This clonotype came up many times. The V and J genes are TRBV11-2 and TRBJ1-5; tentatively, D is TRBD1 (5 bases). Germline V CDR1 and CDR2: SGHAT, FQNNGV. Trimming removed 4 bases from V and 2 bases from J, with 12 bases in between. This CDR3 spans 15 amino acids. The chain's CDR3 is CASSWGESGNQPQHF. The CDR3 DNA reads TGTGCCAGCAGCTGGGGGGAGTCTGGCAATCAGCCCCAGCATTTT.

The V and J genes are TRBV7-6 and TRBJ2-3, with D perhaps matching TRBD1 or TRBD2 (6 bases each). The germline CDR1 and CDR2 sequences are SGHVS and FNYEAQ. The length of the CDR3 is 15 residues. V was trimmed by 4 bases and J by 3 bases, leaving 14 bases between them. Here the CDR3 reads CASSSTRGETDTQYF. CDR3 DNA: TGTGCCAGCAGCTCTACAAGGGGGGAGACAGATACGCAGTATTTT.

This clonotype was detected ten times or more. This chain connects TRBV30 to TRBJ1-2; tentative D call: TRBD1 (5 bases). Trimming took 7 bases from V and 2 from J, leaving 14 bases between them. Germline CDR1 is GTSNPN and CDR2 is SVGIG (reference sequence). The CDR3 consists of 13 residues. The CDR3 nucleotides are TGTGCCTCAGCTCCCGGGACCAACTATGGCTACACCTTC. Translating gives CASAPGTNYGYTF.

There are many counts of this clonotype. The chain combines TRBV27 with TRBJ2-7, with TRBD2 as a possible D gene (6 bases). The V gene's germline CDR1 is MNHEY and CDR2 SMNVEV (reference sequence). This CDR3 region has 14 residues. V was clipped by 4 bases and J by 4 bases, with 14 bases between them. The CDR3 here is CASSSGLAEYEQYF. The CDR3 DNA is TGTGCCAGCAGTTCAGGTTTAGCGGAGTACGAGCAGTACTTC.

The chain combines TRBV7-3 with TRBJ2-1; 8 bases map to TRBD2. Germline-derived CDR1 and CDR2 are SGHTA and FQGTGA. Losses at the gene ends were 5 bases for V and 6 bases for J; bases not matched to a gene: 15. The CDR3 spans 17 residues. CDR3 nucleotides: TGTGCCAGCAGCCCTAACGAAGGACTAGCACCAATCAATGAGCAGTTCTTC. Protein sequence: CASSPNEGLAPINEQFF.

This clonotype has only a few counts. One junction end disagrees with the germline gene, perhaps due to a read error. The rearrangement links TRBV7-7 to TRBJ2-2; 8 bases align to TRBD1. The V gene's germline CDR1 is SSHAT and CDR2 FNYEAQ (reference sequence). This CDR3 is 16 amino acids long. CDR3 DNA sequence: TGTGCTAGCAGCCCCCGGACAGGGTTATACACCGGGGAGCTGTTTTTT. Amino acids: CASSPRTGLYTGELFF. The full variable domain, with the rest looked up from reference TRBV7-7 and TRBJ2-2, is GAGVSQSPRYKVTKRGQDVTLRCDPISSHATLYWYQQALGQGPEFLTYFNYEAQPDKSGLPSDRFSAERPEGSISTLTIQRTEQRDSAMYRCASSPRTGLYTGELFFGEGSRLTVL.

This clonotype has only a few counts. In nucleotides, the CDR3 is TGTGCCAGTAAGACTCCTTCGAACACCGGGGAGCTGTTTTTT. Amino acid sequence: CASKTPSNTGELFF. The chain combines TRBV19 with TRBJ2-2; no firm D call. Germline CDR1 reads LNHDA; CDR2 reads SQIVND (reference sequence). V shed 7 bases and J shed 0 bases, with 9 bases lying between them. The CDR3 has 14 residues.

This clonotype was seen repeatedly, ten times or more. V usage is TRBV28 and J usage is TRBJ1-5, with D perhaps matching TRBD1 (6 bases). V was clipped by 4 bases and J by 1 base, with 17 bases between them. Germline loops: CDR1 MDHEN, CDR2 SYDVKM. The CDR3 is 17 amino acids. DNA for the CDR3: TGTGCCAGCAGTTCGGGACACCGGGGTGTAAGCAATCAGCCCCAGCATTTT. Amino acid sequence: CASSSGHRGVSNQPQHF.

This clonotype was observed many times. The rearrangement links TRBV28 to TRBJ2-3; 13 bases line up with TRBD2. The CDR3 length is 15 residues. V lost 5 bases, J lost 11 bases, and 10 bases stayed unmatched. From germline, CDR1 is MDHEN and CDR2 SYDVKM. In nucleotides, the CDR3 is TGTGCCAGCAGTCCACAACTAGCGGGAGGGCCCAAGCAGTATTTT. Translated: CASSPQLAGGPKQYF.

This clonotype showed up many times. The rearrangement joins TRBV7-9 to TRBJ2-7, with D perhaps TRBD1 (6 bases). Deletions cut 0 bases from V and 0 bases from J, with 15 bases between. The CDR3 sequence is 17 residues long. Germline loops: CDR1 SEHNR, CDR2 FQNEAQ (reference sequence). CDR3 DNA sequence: TGTGCCAGCAGCTTAGCATTTTCGGCAGGGGACTCCTACGAGCAGTACTTC. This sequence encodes CASSLAFSAGDSYEQYF.

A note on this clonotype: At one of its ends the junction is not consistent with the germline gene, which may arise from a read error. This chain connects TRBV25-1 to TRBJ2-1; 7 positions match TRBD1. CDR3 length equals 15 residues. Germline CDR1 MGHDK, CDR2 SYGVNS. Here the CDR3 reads CASSDSGTDYNEQLF. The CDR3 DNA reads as TGTGCCAGCAGTGACTCTGGGACAGACTACAATGAGCAGCTCTTC.

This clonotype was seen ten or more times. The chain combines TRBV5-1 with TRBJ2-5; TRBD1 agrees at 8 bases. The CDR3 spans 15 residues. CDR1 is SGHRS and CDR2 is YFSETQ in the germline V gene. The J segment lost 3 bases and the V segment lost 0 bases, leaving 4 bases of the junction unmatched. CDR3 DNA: TGCGCCAGCAGCTTGGGGGTGGACAGGGAAGAGACCCAGTACTTC. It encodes CASSLGVDREETQYF.